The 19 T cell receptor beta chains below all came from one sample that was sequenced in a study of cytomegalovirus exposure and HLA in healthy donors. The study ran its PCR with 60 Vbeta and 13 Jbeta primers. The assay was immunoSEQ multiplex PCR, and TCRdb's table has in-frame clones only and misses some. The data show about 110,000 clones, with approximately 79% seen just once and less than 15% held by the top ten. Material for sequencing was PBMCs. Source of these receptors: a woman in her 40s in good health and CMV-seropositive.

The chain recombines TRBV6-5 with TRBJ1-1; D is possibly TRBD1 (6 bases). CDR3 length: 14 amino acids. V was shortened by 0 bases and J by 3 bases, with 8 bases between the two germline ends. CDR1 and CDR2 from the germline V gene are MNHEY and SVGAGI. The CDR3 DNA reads TGTGCCAGCAGTTACTCGTCAGGGGACACTGAAGCTTTCTTT. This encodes CASSYSSGDTEAFF.

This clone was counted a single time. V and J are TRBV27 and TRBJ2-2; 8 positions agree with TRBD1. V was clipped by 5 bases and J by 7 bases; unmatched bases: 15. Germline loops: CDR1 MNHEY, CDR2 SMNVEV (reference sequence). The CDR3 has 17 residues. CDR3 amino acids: CASSPSRDRLRSGELFF. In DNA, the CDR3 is TGTGCCAGCAGTCCCTCGCGGGACAGGCTCAGGAGCGGGGAGCTGTTTTTT.

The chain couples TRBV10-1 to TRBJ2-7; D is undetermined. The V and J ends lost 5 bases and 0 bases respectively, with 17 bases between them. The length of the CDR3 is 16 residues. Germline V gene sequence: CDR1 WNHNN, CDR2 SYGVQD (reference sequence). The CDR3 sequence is CASSRWAPLISYEQYF. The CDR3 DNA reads TGCGCCAGCAGTAGATGGGCCCCTCTTATCTCCTACGAGCAGTACTTC.

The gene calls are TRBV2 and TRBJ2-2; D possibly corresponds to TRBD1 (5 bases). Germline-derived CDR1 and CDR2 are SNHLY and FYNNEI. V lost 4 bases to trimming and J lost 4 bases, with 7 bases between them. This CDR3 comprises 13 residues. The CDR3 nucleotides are TGTGCCAGCAGTGGCCAGGGCACCGGGGAGCTGTTTTTT. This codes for CASSGQGTGELFF.

CDR3: CASSPDRGNTEAFF. The CDR3 nucleotides are TGTGCCAGCAGCCCAGACAGGGGGAACACTGAAGCTTTCTTT. The chain has TRBV9 and TRBJ1-1, with TRBD1 identical over 8 bases. V dropped 4 bases and J dropped 1; count of bases not matched to a gene: 3. CDR1 is SGDLS, CDR2 YYNGEE, per germline. The CDR3 consists of 14 residues. The full variable domain, completed using reference TRBV9 and TRBJ1-1, is DSGVTQTPKHLITATGQRVTLRCSPRSGDLSVYWYQQSLDQGLQFLIQYYNGEERAKGNILERFSAQQFPDLHSELNLSSLELGDSALYFCASSPDRGNTEAFFGQGTRLTVV.

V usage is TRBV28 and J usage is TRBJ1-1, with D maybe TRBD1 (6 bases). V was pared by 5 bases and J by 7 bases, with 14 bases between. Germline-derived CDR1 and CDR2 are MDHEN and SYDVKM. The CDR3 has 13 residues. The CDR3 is CASSKGGQLEAFF. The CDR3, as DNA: TGTGCCAGCAGTAAAGGTGGACAGCTTGAAGCTTTCTTT. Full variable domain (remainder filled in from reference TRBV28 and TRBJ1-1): DVKVTQSSRYLVKRTGEKVFLECVQDMDHENMFWYRQDPGLGLRLIYFSYDVKMKEKGDIPEGYSVSREKKERFSLILESASTNQTSMYLCASSKGGQLEAFFGQGTRLTVV.

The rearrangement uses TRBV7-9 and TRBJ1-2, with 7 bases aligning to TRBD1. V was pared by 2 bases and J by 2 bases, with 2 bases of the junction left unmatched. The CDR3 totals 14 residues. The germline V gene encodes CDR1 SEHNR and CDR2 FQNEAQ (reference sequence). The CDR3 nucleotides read TGTGCCAGCAGCTTATTGGGACAGAACTATGGCTACACCTTC. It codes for CASSLLGQNYGYTF. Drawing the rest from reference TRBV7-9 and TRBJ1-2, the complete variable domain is DTGVSQNPRHKITKRGQNVTFRCDPISEHNRLYWYRQTLGQGPEFLTYFQNEAQLEKSRLLSDRFSAERPKGSFSTLEIQRTEQGDSAMYLCASSLLGQNYGYTFGSGTRLTVV.

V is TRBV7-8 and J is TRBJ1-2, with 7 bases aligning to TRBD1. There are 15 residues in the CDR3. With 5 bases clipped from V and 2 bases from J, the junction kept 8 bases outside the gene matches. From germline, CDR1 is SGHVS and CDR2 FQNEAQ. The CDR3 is CASSTQGQANYGYTF. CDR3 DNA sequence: TGTGCCAGCAGCACCCAAGGACAGGCAAACTATGGCTACACCTTC.

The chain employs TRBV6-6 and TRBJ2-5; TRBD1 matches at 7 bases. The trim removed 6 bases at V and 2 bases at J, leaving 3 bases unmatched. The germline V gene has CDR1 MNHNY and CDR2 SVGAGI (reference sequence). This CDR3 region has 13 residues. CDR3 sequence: CASRDREQETQYF. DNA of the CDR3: TGTGCCAGCAGAGACAGGGAACAAGAGACCCAGTACTTC.

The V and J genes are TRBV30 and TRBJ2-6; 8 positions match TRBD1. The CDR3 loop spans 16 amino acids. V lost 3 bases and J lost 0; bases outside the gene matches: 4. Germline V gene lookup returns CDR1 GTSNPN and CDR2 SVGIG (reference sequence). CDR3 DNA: TGTGCCTGGAGCGGACAGGGATACTCTGGGGCCAACGTCCTGACTTTC. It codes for CAWSGQGYSGANVLTF.

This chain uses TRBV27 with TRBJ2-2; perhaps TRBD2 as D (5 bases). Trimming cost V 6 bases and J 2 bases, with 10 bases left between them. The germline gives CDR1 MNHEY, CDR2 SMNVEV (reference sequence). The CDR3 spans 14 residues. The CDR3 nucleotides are TGTGCCAGCAGCCGGACTTTAAACACCGGGGAGCTGTTTTTT. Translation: CASSRTLNTGELFF.

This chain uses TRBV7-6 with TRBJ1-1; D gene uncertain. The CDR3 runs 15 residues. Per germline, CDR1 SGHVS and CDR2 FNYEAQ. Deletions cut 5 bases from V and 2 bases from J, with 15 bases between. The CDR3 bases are TGTGCCAGCAGCCAACCCGGGTCTGGAAACACTGAAGCTTTCTTT. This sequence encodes CASSQPGSGNTEAFF.

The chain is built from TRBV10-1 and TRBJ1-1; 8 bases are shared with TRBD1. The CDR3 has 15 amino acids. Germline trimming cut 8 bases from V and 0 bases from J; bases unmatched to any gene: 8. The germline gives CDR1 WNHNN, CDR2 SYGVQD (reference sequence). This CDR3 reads CASPMTGALNTEAFF. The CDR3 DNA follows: TGCGCCAGCCCTATGACAGGGGCCCTGAACACTGAAGCTTTCTTT.

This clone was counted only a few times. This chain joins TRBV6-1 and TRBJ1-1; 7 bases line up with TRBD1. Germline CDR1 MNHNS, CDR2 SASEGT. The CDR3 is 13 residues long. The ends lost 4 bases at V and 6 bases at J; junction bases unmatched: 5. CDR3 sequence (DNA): TGTGCCAGCAGTGCCGACAGGGCTTCTGAAGCTTTCTTT. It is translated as CASSADRASEAFF.

CDR3 nucleotides: TGTGCCAGCAGTTTCCCAGGGGCAGGCTACACCTTC. Translation gives CASSFPGAGYTF. This chain links TRBV27 with TRBJ1-2; D may be TRBD1 (6 bases). This CDR3 region has 12 residues. Germline CDR1 is MNHEY and CDR2 is SMNVEV (reference sequence). The ends were cut back, 3 bases at V and 8 bases at J, with 10 bases in the middle.

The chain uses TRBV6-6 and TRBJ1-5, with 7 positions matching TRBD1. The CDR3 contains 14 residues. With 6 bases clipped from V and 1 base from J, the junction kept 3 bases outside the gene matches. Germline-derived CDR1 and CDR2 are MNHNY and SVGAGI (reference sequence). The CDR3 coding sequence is TGTGCCAGCAGCCCGACAGGGAGCAATCAGCCCCAGCATTTT. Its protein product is CASSPTGSNQPQHF.

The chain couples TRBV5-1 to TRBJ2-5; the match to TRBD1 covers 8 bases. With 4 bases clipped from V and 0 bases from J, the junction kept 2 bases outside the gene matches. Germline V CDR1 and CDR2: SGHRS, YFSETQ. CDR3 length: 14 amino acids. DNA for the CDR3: TGCGCCAGCAGCCTACAGGGGGACCAAGAGACCCAGTACTTC. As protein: CASSLQGDQETQYF.

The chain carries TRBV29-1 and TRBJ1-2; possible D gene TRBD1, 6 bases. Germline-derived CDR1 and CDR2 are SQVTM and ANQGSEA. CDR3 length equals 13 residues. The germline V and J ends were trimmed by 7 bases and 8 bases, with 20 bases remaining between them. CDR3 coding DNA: TGCAGCGCCCCCAGGGGACCTGGTAAGGGCTACACCTTC. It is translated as CSAPRGPGKGYTF.

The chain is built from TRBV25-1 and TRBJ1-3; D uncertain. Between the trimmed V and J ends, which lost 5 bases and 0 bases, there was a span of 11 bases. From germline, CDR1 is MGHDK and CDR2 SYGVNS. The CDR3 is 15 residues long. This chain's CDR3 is CASSFAGNSGNTIYF. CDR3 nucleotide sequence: TGTGCCAGCAGTTTCGCCGGGAACTCTGGAAACACCATATATTTT.